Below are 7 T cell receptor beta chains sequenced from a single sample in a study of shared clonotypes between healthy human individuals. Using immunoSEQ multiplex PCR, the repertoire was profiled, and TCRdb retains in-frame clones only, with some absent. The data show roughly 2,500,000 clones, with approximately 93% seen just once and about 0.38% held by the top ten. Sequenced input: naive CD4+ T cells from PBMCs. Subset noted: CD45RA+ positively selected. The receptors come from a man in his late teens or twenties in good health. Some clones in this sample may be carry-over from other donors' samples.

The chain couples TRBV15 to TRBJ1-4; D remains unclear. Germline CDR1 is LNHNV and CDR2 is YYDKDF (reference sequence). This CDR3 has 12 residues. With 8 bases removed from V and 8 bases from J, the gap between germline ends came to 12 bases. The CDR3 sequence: CATAKLREKLFF. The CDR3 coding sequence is TGTGCCACCGCGAAGCTTAGAGAAAAACTGTTTTTT.

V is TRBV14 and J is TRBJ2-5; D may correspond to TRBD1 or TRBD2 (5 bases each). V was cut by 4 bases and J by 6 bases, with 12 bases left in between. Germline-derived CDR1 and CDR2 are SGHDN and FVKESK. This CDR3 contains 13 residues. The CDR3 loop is CASSLGAGKTQYF. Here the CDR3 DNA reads TGTGCCAGCAGCCTCGGGGCCGGAAAGACCCAGTACTTC.

The CDR3 reads CASSWDYRSTDTQYF. CDR3 sequence (DNA): TGTGCCAGCAGCTGGGACTATCGAAGCACAGATACGCAGTATTTT. The chain carries TRBV5-4 and TRBJ2-3; 7 bases align to TRBD2. Germline V gene data show CDR1 as SGHNT and CDR2 as YYREEE (reference sequence). V was clipped by 3 bases and J by 0 bases; unmatched bases: 4. This CDR3 spans 15 amino acids.

The CDR3 DNA reads as TGTGCCACCAGCAGAGGAAGGACCGGCTATGGCTACACCTTC. Protein sequence: CATSRGRTGYGYTF. V usage is TRBV15 and J usage is TRBJ1-2; D ambiguous. Trimming stripped 1 base from V and 4 bases from J, with 10 bases between. The CDR3 totals 14 residues. CDR1 LNHNV and CDR2 YYDKDF come from the germline V gene (reference sequence).

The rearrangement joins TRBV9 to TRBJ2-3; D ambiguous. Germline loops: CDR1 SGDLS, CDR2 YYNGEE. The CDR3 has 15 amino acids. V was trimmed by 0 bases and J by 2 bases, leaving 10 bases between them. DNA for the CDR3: TGTGCCAGCAGCGTAGATCCGCTGCACACAGATACGCAGTATTTT. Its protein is CASSVDPLHTDTQYF.

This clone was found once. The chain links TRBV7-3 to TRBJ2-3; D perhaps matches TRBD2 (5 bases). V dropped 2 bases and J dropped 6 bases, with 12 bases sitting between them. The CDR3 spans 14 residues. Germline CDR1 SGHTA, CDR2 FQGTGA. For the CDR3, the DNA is TGTGCCAGCAGCTTAGAGGGCTGGCTGGATACGCAGTATTTT. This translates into CASSLEGWLDTQYF.

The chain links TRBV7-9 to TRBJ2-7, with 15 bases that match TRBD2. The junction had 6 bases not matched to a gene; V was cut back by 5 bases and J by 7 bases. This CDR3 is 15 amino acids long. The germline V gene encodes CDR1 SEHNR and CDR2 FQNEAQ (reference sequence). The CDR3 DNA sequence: TGTGCCAGCAGCCAGGGACTAGCGGGAGGTAGTGAGCAGTACTTC. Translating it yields CASSQGLAGGSEQYF.